The present T cell receptor beta chain was sequenced within a study of early T cells in non-severe SARS-CoV-2 infection. Each CDR3 protein is one row after TCRdb ran MiXCR on the 5' RACE reads. Of some 50,000 distinct CDR3 sequences in the sample, approximately 10% were seen once. This clonotype was counted many times. Germline V gene sequence: CDR1 MDHEN, CDR2 SYDVKM. V lost 3 bases to trimming and J lost 3 bases, with 14 bases between them. The CDR3 is 16 residues long. The sequence was obtained from an adult who was a healthcare worker with PCR-confirmed SARS-CoV-2 infection or an uninfected control (not recorded which). Source: whole blood, taken at baseline. This chain uses TRBV28 with TRBJ1-4; D might be TRBD1 (6 bases). The CDR3 coding sequence is TGTGCCAGCAGTTTTCGCCGGGGGCTATCTAATGAAAAACTGTTTTTT. Translating it yields CASSFRRGLSNEKLFF.